The 15 T cell receptor beta chains in this list originate from one sample, sequenced in a study of cytomegalovirus exposure and HLA in healthy donors. This PCR relied on a set of 60 Vbeta primers and 13 Jbeta primers. The protocol was immunoSEQ multiplex PCR, while the TCRdb copy is restricted to in-frame clones and leaves out a portion. There are fewer than 75,000 clones in the sample; 80% occur only once, and more than 4% lies in the top ten. The sample taken for sequencing was PBMCs. These receptors were collected from a woman in her twenties or thirties in good health and CMV-seronegative.

The chain uses TRBV30 and TRBJ2-2; 8 positions match TRBD1. Germline V gene sequence: CDR1 GTSNPN, CDR2 SVGIG (reference sequence). The CDR3 is 13 amino acids. V shed 1 base, J shed 5 bases, and the junction held 0 bases outside the gene matches. CDR3 protein: CAWSDRGTGELFF. For the CDR3, the DNA is TGTGCCTGGAGTGACAGGGGGACCGGGGAGCTGTTTTTT.

This chain connects TRBV5-1 to TRBJ2-7; D gene ambiguous. Germline-derived CDR1 and CDR2 are SGHRS and YFSETQ. CDR3 length equals 14 residues. V lost 1 base and J 0 bases, leaving 8 bases between the germline ends. The CDR3 nucleotides read TGCGCCAGCAGCTTGTTAACAGACTCCTACGAGCAGTACTTC. Protein: CASSLLTDSYEQYF. Full variable domain (outside the CDR3, taken from reference TRBV5-1 and TRBJ2-7): KAGVTQTPRYLIKTRGQQVTLSCSPISGHRSVSWYQQTPGQGLQFLFEYFSETQRNKGNFPGRFSGRQFSNSRSEMNVSTLELGDSALYLCASSLLTDSYEQYFGPGTRLTVT.

J is TRBJ1-2 and V is TRBV30; TRBD1 aligns across 9 bases. The V gene end was trimmed by 2 bases and the J gene end by 10 bases; junction bases not matched to a gene: 11. This CDR3 comprises 14 residues. Germline V CDR1 and CDR2: GTSNPN, SVGIG (reference sequence). CDR3 in DNA: TGTGCCTGGAGTATTCCACCGGGACAGGGACCCTACACCTTC. Amino acids: CAWSIPPGQGPYTF.

This chain uses TRBV4-1 with TRBJ2-2; 7 bases map to TRBD1. The CDR3 loop spans 17 amino acids. V lost 2 bases, J lost 4 bases, and 10 bases stayed unmatched. Germline loops: CDR1 MGHRA, CDR2 YSYEKL. The CDR3 sequence is CASSQPPGQVLTGELFF. CDR3 sequence (DNA): TGCGCCAGCAGCCAACCCCCCGGACAGGTTCTCACCGGGGAGCTGTTTTTT.

This clone has at least ten counts. The chain has TRBV4-2 and TRBJ2-3, with 10 bases fitting TRBD2. The junction had 1 base not matched to a gene; V was cut back by 0 bases and J by 1 base. The CDR3 is 16 residues long. Germline CDR1 is LGHNA and CDR2 is YNFKEQ. In DNA form, the CDR3 reads TGTGCCAGCAGCCAAGATCTAGCGGGGGGCACAGATACGCAGTATTTT. This sequence encodes CASSQDLAGGTDTQYF.

The chain employs TRBV30 and TRBJ2-5; D might be TRBD1 (6 bases). The CDR3 length is 14 residues. The V and J ends lost 1 base and 5 bases respectively, with 14 bases between them. The germline V gene encodes CDR1 GTSNPN and CDR2 SVGIG (reference sequence). In nucleotides, the CDR3 is TGTGCCTGGAGTGGGGGCCAGGGGTGGGAGACCCAGTACTTC. It specifies CAWSGGQGWETQYF.

This chain uses TRBV10-3 with TRBJ1-5, with 8 positions matching TRBD1. With 6 bases clipped from V and 2 bases from J, the junction kept 6 bases outside the gene matches. Germline CDR1 ENHRY, CDR2 SYGVKD. The CDR3 loop spans 15 amino acids. CDR3 nucleotide sequence: TGTGCCATCAGCCAACAGGGGGTTGGCAATCAGCCCCAGCATTTT. It specifies CAISQQGVGNQPQHF.

The chain uses TRBV9 and TRBJ1-6, with TRBD1 matching over 8 bases. After removal of 3 bases from V and 8 bases from J, the junction contained 10 bases not matched to a gene. This CDR3 comprises 16 residues. The germline CDR1 and CDR2 sequences are SGDLS and YYNGEE. This CDR3 reads CASSANGQGMDSPLHF. CDR3 nucleotides: TGTGCCAGCAGCGCAAACGGACAGGGTATGGATTCACCCCTCCACTTT.

This sequence joins TRBV6-5 and TRBJ2-7, with TRBD1 matching 9 bases. The junction had 5 bases not matched to a gene; V was cut back by 5 bases and J by 0 bases. The CDR3 has 15 residues. Germline V gives CDR1 MNHEY, CDR2 SVGAGI. The CDR3 DNA is TGTGCCAGCAGTCTACAGGGGGCCAGCTCCTACGAGCAGTACTTC. Translating gives CASSLQGASSYEQYF.

The CDR3 spells CASSSSDRDGGYTF. CDR3 nucleotides: TGTGCCAGCAGTTCATCGGACAGGGATGGTGGCTACACCTTC. V and J are TRBV28 and TRBJ1-2; 8 nucleotides match TRBD1. CDR1 and CDR2 from the germline V gene are MDHEN and SYDVKM. The CDR3 length is 14 residues. After removal of 4 bases from V and 7 bases from J, the junction contained 8 bases not matched to a gene.

The chain couples TRBV30 to TRBJ1-1; D uncertain. This CDR3 is 13 amino acids long. The germline V gene has CDR1 GTSNPN and CDR2 SVGIG (reference sequence). With 2 bases removed from V and 2 bases from J, the gap between germline ends came to 9 bases. The CDR3 coding sequence is TGTGCCTGGAGTCGAACAGCTAACACTGAAGCTTTCTTT. Translating it yields CAWSRTANTEAFF.

As DNA, the CDR3 is TGCAGCGCCCAAGGACAGCTACTCACAGATACGCAGTATTTT. It encodes CSAQGQLLTDTQYF. J is TRBJ2-3 and V is TRBV29-1, with D tentatively TRBD1 (6 bases). Trimming removed 7 bases at V and 2 bases at J, with 16 bases between. The CDR3 is made up of 14 amino acids. From germline, CDR1 is SQVTM and CDR2 ANQGSEA.

The chain carries TRBV15 and TRBJ2-5; D may be TRBD1 (6 bases). The CDR3 runs to 14 residues. Germline V gene sequence: CDR1 LNHNV, CDR2 YYDKDF (reference sequence). The V end was cut by 1 base, the J end by 2 bases, with 8 bases between. DNA for the CDR3: TGTGCCACCAGCAGAGGACAGGCACAAGAGACCCAGTACTTC. Encoded protein: CATSRGQAQETQYF.

This clone was recorded once. The chain employs TRBV29-1 and TRBJ2-7; 12 bases map to TRBD2. The CDR3 consists of 19 residues. The germline gives CDR1 SQVTM, CDR2 ANQGSEA. V dropped 3 bases and J dropped 0; count of bases not matched to a gene: 15. The DNA of the CDR3 is TGCAGCGTTGAGGGCACACTAGCGGGAGGAACCCTTAGCTCCTACGAGCAGTACTTC. It translates to CSVEGTLAGGTLSSYEQYF.

The V and J genes are TRBV6-4 and TRBJ2-3; 10 nucleotides agree with TRBD1. Germline values: CDR1 MRHNA, CDR2 SNTAGT. The CDR3 is made up of 14 amino acids. With V trimmed by 5 bases and J by 4 bases, 3 bases remained unmatched. Here the CDR3 reads CASSLGQGADTQYF. The CDR3 DNA follows: TGTGCCAGCAGTCTAGGACAGGGGGCAGATACGCAGTATTTT.